This T cell receptor (beta chain) stems from a study of shared clonotypes between healthy human individuals. General study results and limits: Rarefaction analysis demonstrated incomplete sorted-subset sequencing notwithstanding large depth. Sampling involved blood alone; tissue repertoires likely differ.

Positive CCR7 selection of CD45RO-negative cells yielded the naive CD8 cells, and terminally differentiated effector memory CD45RA+ cells were excluded. Nashville, Tennessee was home to all donors, who were Caucasian adults. A remark on this clone: Its matching antigen is unknown.

Deep-level running was used for the assay. Generated by immunoSEQ multiplex PCR, the TCRdb table keeps only in-frame clones and is missing some. The repertoire has around 700,000 clones, around 90% of them found once; the top ten carry roughly 22%. The trim removed 1 base at V and 6 bases at J, leaving 8 bases unmatched. This CDR3 contains 15 residues. Looked up from germline, CDR1 is SNHLY and CDR2 is FYNNEI. The chain couples TRBV2 to TRBJ1-2; 7 positions match TRBD1. The sequence derives from a young man in good health. The sample was naive CD8+ T cells sorted from blood. CDR3 DNA: TGTGCCAGCAGTGAAGGGGACAGCATAACCCATGGCTACACCTTC. Protein sequence: CASSEGDSITHGYTF.